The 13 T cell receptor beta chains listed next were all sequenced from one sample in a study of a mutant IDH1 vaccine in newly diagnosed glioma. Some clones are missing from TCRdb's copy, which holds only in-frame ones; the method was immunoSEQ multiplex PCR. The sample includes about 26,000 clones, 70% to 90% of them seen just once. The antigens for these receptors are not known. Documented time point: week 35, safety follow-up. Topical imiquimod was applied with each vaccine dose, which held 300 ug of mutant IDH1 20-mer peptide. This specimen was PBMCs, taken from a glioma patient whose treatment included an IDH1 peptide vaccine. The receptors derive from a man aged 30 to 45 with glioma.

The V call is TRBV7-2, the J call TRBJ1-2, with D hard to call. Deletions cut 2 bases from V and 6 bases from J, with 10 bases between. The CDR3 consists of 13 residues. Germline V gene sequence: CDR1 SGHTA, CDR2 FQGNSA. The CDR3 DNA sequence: TGTGCCAGCAGCTTAACGGAAGCTAATGGCTACACCTTC. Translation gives CASSLTEANGYTF.

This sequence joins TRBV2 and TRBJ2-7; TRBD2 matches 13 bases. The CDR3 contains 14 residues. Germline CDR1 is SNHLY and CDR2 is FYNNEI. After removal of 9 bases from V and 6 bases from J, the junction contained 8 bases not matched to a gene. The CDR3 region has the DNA TGTGCCAGTCCCGGGACTAGCGGGGTAGGCGAGCAGTACTTC. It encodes CASPGTSGVGEQYF. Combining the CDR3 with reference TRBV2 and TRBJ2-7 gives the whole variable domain EPEVTQTPSHQVTQMGQEVILRCVPISNHLYFYWYRQILGQKVEFLVSFYNNEISEKSEIFDDQFSVERPDGSNFTLKIRSTKLEDSAMYFCASPGTSGVGEQYFGPGTRLTVT.

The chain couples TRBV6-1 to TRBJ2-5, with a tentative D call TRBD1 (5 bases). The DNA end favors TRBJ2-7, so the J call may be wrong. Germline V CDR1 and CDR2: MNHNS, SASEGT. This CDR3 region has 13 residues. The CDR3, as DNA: TGTGCCAGCAGCGCACAGGACCACTACGAGCAGTACTTC. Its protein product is CASSAQDHYEQYF.

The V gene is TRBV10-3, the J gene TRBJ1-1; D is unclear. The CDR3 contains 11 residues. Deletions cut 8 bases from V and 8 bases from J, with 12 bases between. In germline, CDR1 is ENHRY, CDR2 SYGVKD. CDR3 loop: CAIAKLGEAFF. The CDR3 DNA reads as TGTGCCATCGCCAAATTGGGCGAAGCTTTCTTT.

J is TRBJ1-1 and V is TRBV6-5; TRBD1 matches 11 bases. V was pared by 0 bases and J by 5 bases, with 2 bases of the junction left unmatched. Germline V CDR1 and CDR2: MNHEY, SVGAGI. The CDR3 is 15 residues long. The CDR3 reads CASSYSRDRGTEAFF. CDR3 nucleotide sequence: TGTGCCAGCAGTTACTCAAGGGACAGGGGGACTGAAGCTTTCTTT.

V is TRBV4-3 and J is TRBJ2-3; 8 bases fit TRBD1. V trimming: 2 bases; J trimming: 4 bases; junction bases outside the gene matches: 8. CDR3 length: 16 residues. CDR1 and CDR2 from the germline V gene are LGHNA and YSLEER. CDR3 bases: TGCGCCAGCAGCCAAACCCCGGACAGGGATCCAGATACGCAGTATTTT. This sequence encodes CASSQTPDRDPDTQYF.

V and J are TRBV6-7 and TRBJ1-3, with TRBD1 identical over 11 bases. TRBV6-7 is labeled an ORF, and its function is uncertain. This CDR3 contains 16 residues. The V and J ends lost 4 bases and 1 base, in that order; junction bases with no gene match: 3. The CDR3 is CASSWGQGGSGNTIYF. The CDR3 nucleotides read TGTGCCAGCAGTTGGGGACAGGGGGGTTCTGGAAACACCATATATTTT.

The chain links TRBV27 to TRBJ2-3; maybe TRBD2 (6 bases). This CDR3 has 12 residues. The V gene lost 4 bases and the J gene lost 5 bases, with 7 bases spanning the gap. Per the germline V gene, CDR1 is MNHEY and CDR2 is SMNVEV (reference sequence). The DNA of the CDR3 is TGTGCCAGCAGTTGGGGAGGAGATACGCAGTATTTT. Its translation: CASSWGGDTQYF.

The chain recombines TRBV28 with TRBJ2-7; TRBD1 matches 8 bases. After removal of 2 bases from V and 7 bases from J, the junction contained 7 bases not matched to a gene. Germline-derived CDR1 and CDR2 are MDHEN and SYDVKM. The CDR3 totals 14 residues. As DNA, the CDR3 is TGTGCCAGCAGTTTAGACAGGGGTTTGTGGGAGCAGTACTTC. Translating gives CASSLDRGLWEQYF.

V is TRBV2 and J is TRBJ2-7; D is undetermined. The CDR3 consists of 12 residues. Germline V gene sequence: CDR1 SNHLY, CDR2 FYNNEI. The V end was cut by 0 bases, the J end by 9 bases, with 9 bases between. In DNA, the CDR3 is TGTGCCAGCAGTGAAGCGGCCCGCCGGCAGTACTTC. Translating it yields CASSEAARRQYF.

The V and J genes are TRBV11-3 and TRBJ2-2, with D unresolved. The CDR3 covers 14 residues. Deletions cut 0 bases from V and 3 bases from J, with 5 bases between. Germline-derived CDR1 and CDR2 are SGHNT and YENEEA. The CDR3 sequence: CASSLETDTGELFF. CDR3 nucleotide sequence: TGTGCCAGCAGCTTAGAAACGGACACCGGGGAGCTGTTTTTT.

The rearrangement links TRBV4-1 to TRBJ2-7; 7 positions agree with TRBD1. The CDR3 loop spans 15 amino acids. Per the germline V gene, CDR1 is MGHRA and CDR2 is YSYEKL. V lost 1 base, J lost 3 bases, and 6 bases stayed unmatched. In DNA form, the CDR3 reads TGCGCCAGCAGCCAAGTCGGGACAGTAAACTACGAGCAGTACTTC. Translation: CASSQVGTVNYEQYF.

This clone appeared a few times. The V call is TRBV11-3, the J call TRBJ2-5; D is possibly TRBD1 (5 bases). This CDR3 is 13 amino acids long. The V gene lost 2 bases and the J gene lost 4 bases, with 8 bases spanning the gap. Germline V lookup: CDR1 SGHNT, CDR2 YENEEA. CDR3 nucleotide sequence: TGTGCCAGCAGCTTATCAGGGTTAGAGACCCAGTACTTC. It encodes CASSLSGLETQYF. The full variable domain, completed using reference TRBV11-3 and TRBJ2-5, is EAGVVQSPRYKIIEKKQPVAFWCNPISGHNTLYWYLQNLGQGPELLIRYENEEAVDDSQLPKDRFSAERLKGVDSTLKIQPAELGDSAVYLCASSLSGLETQYFGPGTRLLVL.